This TCR beta chain was documented in a study of T cell changes during pregnancy in multiple sclerosis (dated by TCRdb to 2018 to 2020). In terms of the full investigation: In women with multiple sclerosis, the researchers looked at how the T cell repertoire shifted as pregnancy progressed.

Relative to germline, V is missing 0 bases and J is missing 9 bases, with 12 bases of the junction outside any gene match. From a lookup of the germline V gene, CDR1 and CDR2 are SGHAT and FQNNGV. Counted from cysteine to phenylalanine, this CDR3 has 16 amino acids. Here the CDR3 DNA is all that survives: 48 bases in frame from base 1. The library was obtained by the immunoSEQ multiplex PCR assay. TCRdb obtained this table from immuneACCESS and retained in-frame rearrangements with V and J assigned. These tables miss some clones; where compared with another copy, unresolved V genes account for less than half of the shortfall, and the remainder is unexplained. This sample is represented by some 26,000 clones; 89% of them were singletons. The top ten hold approximately 0.55% of the sample. This clone was counted only a few times. Its cognate antigen has yet to be identified. Per-nucleotide qualities are absent, and no much larger clonotype sits a single base away.

The chain uses TRBV11-2 and TRBJ2-3, with 7 bases aligning to TRBD1. The sequence was collected from a female donor in good health, enrolled as a control in a pregnancy study. Material: CD4+ T cells from peripheral blood mononuclear cells, obtained in the first trimester of pregnancy. The CDR3 protein sequence reads: CASSLEPQGSWGTQYF. The nucleotides read TGTGCCAGCAGCTTAGAGCCACAGGGGTCTTGGGGAACGCAGTATTTT.